This TCR beta chain comes out of a study of naive and memory T cell subsets. Study observations and caveats: TCR transcript changes with activation or differentiation may affect this RNA method.

This clonotype was recorded at least ten times. The antigen is undetermined. The SP2 primer and nested alpha and beta constant region primers amplified ligated cDNA in four rounds. Alpha and beta constant region primers primed reverse transcription for blood and skin samples. TCRdb analysed the 5' RACE reads with MiXCR anew, one entry per CDR3 protein. The data contain about 32,000 distinct CDR3 sequences, roughly a sixth of them singletons. V lost 1 base, J lost 4 bases, and 14 bases lay in between. The V gene's germline CDR1 is DFQATT and CDR2 SNEGSKA (reference sequence). This CDR3 has 14 amino acids. A UMI-containing oligonucleotide was joined by 3' ligation to the TCR cDNA template. Adult healthy volunteers gave 2.5 ml peripheral blood for whole-blood RNA. Cells were not sorted; total RNA input targeted roughly 1 to 1000 ng.

This clonotype was obtained from a female donor in good health. The chain carries TRBV20-1 and TRBJ2-7; a possible D gene is TRBD2 (5 bases). The CDR3 DNA reads TGCAGTGCTAGAGTTCCCGGGGTTCGGTACGAGCAGTACTTC. Translating gives CSARVPGVRYEQYF.